This T cell receptor beta chain was documented in a study of blood T cells in healthy people across ages. Notes on the study in general: The fall in TCR beta diversity per million T cells was roughly linear with age.

On this clonotype itself: Its antigen is currently unknown.

The CDR3 has 15 amino acids. Germline V gives CDR1 LGHNA, CDR2 YNFKEQ. V was pared by 0 bases and J by 3 bases, with 3 bases of the junction left unmatched. Combining a sample-barcoded 5' primer with a J-beta primer mix, a second PCR ran for roughly 7 to 12 cycles. TCRdb processed the 5' RACE reads anew with MiXCR; each CDR3 protein has one entry. Found here are over a million distinct CDR3 sequences, under 55% of them singletons; the top ten hold over 15%. The V gene is TRBV4-2, the J gene TRBJ2-7; 9 positions agree with TRBD2. The sample taken for sequencing was blood. The receptor comes from a woman aged 55-69 years in good health. The CDR3 DNA reads TGTGCCAGCAGCCAAGATGCGGGAGGGTTCTACGAGCAGTACTTC. Translating it yields CASSQDAGGFYEQYF.